The clone carrying this T cell receptor beta chain has ten or more counts. Tagging with unique molecular identifiers was applied to individual cDNA molecules. MiXCR, run by TCRdb on the 5' RACE reads, gives a single entry per CDR3 protein. The repertoire holds tens of thousands of distinct CDR3 sequences, with 3.5% to 5% as singletons. This entry comes from a study of early T cells in non-severe SARS-CoV-2 infection. Study-wide context: Sequencing was performed on bulk RNA from unsorted whole blood, leaving chains unpaired.

Germline V gives CDR1 SGHVS, CDR2 FQNEAQ. V dropped 1 base and J dropped 6 bases, with 7 bases sitting between them. The CDR3 is made up of 13 amino acids. The sample consisted of whole blood. The clonotype comes from an adult who was a healthcare worker with PCR-confirmed SARS-CoV-2 infection or an uninfected control (not recorded which). The J gene is TRBJ1-5, the V gene TRBV7-8; D is uncertain. The CDR3 DNA follows: TGTGCCAGCAGCTTAGGCATTATTCAGCCCCAGCATTTT. Translation gives CASSLGIIQPQHF.